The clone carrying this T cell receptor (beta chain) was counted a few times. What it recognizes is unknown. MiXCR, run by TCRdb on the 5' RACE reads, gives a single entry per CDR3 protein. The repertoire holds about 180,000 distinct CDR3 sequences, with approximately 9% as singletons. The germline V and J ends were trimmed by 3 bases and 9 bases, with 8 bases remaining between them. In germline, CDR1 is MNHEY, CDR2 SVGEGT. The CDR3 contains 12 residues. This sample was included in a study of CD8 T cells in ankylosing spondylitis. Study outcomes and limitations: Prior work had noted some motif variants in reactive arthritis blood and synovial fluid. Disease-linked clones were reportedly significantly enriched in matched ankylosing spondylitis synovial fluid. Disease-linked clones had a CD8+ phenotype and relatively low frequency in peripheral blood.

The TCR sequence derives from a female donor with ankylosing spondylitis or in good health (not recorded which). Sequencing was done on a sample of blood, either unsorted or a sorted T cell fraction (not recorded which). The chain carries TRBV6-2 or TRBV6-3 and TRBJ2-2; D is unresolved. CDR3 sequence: CASSYKGWELFF. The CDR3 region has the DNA TGTGCCAGCAGTTATAAAGGTTGGGAGCTGTTTTTT.